The entry below gives a single TCR beta chain sequence along with its context. Its antigen remains unidentified. The data were obtained in a study of T-cell memory formation after mild COVID-19. Study context: Largely donor-specific TCR clusters were found.

Trimming took off 2 bases at V and 2 bases at J, with 6 bases between the two ends. This CDR3 has 13 amino acids. Looked up from germline, CDR1 is SGHTA and CDR2 is FQGNSA. Study outcomes and limitations: Later expanders leaned CD4+, whereas day 15 to 85 contracting clones were balanced CD4/CD8. The study found contracting CD4+ clones mainly in CM and EM and contracting CD8+ clones in EMRA. Detection of some responders pre-infection suggested pre-existing cross-reactive memory T cells participated.

TCRdb processed the 5' RACE reads anew with MiXCR; each CDR3 protein has one entry. The repertoire holds about half a million distinct CDR3 sequences, with 15% to 20% as singletons. This TCR derives from an adult woman who had mild COVID-19 (a few samples of this study predate the infection). Cell type and time point are not known. This chain links TRBV7-2 with TRBJ2-5; D not certain. Input material: PBMCs or a T cell subset sorted from them (not recorded which). CDR3 coding DNA: TGTGCCAGCAGCTTAAGCGCTCAAGAGACCCAGTACTTC. Its protein is CASSLSAQETQYF.